The 20 T cell receptor beta chains reported below all come from one sample, sequenced in a study of T cells in Graves' hyperthyroidism and ophthalmopathy. TCR beta CDR3 region amplification was performed from RNA transcripts. Initially, a first-round RT-PCR of the TCR CDR3 employed the HTBI primer set. TCRdb re-called the multiplex PCR reads with MiXCR, one entry per CDR3 protein. The data contain about 840,000 distinct CDR3 sequences, 35% to 45% of them singletons. The sequencing input was blood. Receptors were obtained from a man aged 18-30 years with Graves' hyperthyroidism.

This chain uses TRBV6-1 with TRBJ2-5; 8 bases are a match to TRBD2. From germline, CDR1 is MNHNS and CDR2 SASEGT. The CDR3 totals 14 residues. Trimming took 5 bases from V and 3 from J; bases not matched to a gene: 5. DNA of the CDR3: TGTGCCAGCAGTTACCTTAGCGGGAAAGAGACCCAGTACTTC. Amino acid sequence: CASSYLSGKETQYF.

V is TRBV20-1 and J is TRBJ2-3; D is ambiguous. CDR1 is DFQATT, CDR2 SNEGSKA, per germline (reference sequence). V dropped 6 bases and J dropped 0 bases, with 10 bases sitting between them. This CDR3 is 13 amino acids long. In DNA, the CDR3 is TGCAGTGCGGTCCGGACGAGCACAGATACGCAGTATTTT. Its translation is CSAVRTSTDTQYF.

Here the CDR3 DNA reads TGCAGTGCTAGCCCTGGGGGGATCCCTGGGGCCAACGTCCTGACTTTC. Its translation is CSASPGGIPGANVLTF. This chain connects TRBV20-1 to TRBJ2-6, with a possible D match to TRBD2 (6 bases). V lost 3 bases and J 2 bases, leaving 14 bases between the germline ends. Germline V gene lookup returns CDR1 DFQATT and CDR2 SNEGSKA (reference sequence). This CDR3 spans 16 amino acids.

This clonotype was counted many times. The CDR3 is CASSRVGLNEKLFF. The CDR3 region has the DNA TGTGCCAGCAGCAGGGTTGGACTGAATGAAAAACTGTTTTTT. J is TRBJ1-4 and V is TRBV7-9, with D uncertain. Per germline, CDR1 SEHNR and CDR2 FQNEAQ (reference sequence). V lost 5 bases, J lost 5 bases, and 12 bases lay in between. The CDR3 runs to 14 residues.

This clonotype has a count of ten or more. The chain has TRBV24-1 and TRBJ2-7; 8 bases match TRBD1. Germline values: CDR1 KGHDR, CDR2 SFDVKD. V was clipped by 4 bases and J by 3 bases; unmatched bases: 4. This CDR3 region has 14 residues. Here the CDR3 DNA reads TGTGCCACCAGTGACGACGACAGGGGCTACGAGCAGTACTTC. It translates to CATSDDDRGYEQYF.

Concerning this clonotype itself: One end of the junction is discordant with germline, which a read error may explain. V and J are TRBV15 and TRBJ2-6, with a possible D match to TRBD2 (7 bases). The CDR3 length is 14 residues. CDR1 is LNHNV and CDR2 is YYDKDF in the germline V gene (reference sequence). DNA of the CDR3: TGTGCCACCAGCAGAGATTGGGGGGGGGCTCTTTCGGCTTTC. Translating gives CATSRDWGGALSAF.

The V and J genes are TRBV29-1 and TRBJ1-1, with D unresolved. The ends were cut back, 8 bases at V and 1 base at J, with 17 bases in the middle. The CDR3 consists of 14 residues. Germline V gene sequence: CDR1 SQVTM, CDR2 ANQGSEA. CDR3 protein: CSLAPGLGNTEAFF. The CDR3 coding sequence is TGCAGCTTAGCCCCGGGTTTGGGGAACACTGAAGCTTTCTTT.

There are a few counts of this clonotype. The rearrangement links TRBV9 to TRBJ2-7; 9 bases are a match to TRBD2. The CDR3 totals 16 residues. The germline V gene has CDR1 SGDLS and CDR2 YYNGEE. With 4 bases clipped from V and 2 bases from J, the junction kept 10 bases outside the gene matches. The CDR3 protein is CASSLGPSGVAYEQYF. CDR3 sequence (DNA): TGTGCCAGCAGCTTGGGACCTAGCGGGGTTGCCTACGAGCAGTACTTC.

This chain joins TRBV7-9 and TRBJ1-4; no firm D call. Germline lookup yields CDR1 SEHNR and CDR2 FQNEAQ (reference sequence). CDR3 length: 16 amino acids. Deletions cut 1 base from V and 7 bases from J, with 16 bases between. This CDR3 reads CASSLGYEGETEKLFF. For the CDR3, the DNA is TGTGCCAGCAGCTTAGGGTACGAGGGAGAGACTGAAAAACTGTTTTTT.

With respect to this clonotype: One end of the junction is discordant with germline, which a read error may explain. The chain joins TRBV10-3 to TRBJ2-2, with D possibly being TRBD1 or TRBD2 (5 bases each). Per germline, CDR1 ENHRY and CDR2 SYGVKD. This CDR3 is 16 amino acids long. CDR3: CASSLGLGEYTGELFF. CDR3 sequence (DNA): TGTGCCAGCAGTTTAGGACTGGGGGAGTACACCGGGGAGCTGTTTTTT.

The chain couples TRBV10-3 to TRBJ1-5; maybe TRBD1 (6 bases). CDR3 length: 14 amino acids. The V gene lost 10 bases and the J gene lost 1 base, with 14 bases spanning the gap. CDR1 is ENHRY, CDR2 SYGVKD, per germline. CDR3 in amino acids: CASGGTLSNQPQHF. CDR3 DNA: TGTGCCAGCGGTGGGACACTAAGCAATCAGCCCCAGCATTTT.

In regard to this clonotype: This clone may be a read error of a much larger clone one base away. The chain has TRBV12-3 or TRBV12-4 and TRBJ2-7; D is unresolved. The length of the CDR3 is 11 residues. The CDR3 region is CAGSQSGEQYF. CDR3 nucleotides: TGTGCCGGCAGTCAGTCCGGCGAGCAGTACTTC.

This clonotype appeared a few times. V usage is TRBV7-2 and J usage is TRBJ2-6; D remains unclear. This CDR3 region has 13 residues. Germline assignment: CDR1 SGHTA and CDR2 FQGNSA. The V end lost 6 bases, the J end lost 2 bases, and 5 bases lay between the germline ends. The CDR3 nucleotides read TGTGCCAGCAGTAGGACTGGGGCCAACGTCCTGACTTTC. Translation: CASSRTGANVLTF.

This sequence joins TRBV4-1 and TRBJ2-7; tentative D call: TRBD1 (5 bases). Trimming cost V 0 bases and J 2 bases, with 17 bases left between them. The length of the CDR3 is 17 residues. Germline V gene data show CDR1 as MGHRA and CDR2 as YSYEKL. Written as DNA, the CDR3 is TGCGCCAGCAGCCAAGAAATTGTGTGGGGCGGACCCTACGAGCAGTACTTC. This translates into CASSQEIVWGGPYEQYF.

This clonotype was seen repeatedly, ten times or more. Mismatch with germline at one junction end may stem from a read error. The CDR3 reads CASTIGIQPQHF. CDR3 DNA: TGTGCCAGTACTATAGGAATACAGCCCCAGCATTTT. The chain links TRBV19 to TRBJ1-5; the D is unclear. CDR1 is LNHDA, CDR2 SQIVND, per germline (reference sequence). This CDR3 spans 12 amino acids.

This chain uses TRBV7-8 with TRBJ2-7; D is uncertain. The CDR3 sequence is 13 residues long. Trimming cost V 5 bases and J 5 bases, with 13 bases left between them. The germline gives CDR1 SGHVS, CDR2 FQNEAQ. CDR3 loop: CASSPSTPDEQYF. As DNA, the CDR3 is TGTGCCAGCAGCCCCTCTACCCCGGACGAGCAGTACTTC.

The sample holds a few counts of this clonotype. The gene calls are TRBV4-3 and TRBJ2-7; TRBD2 might be the D (6 bases). Germline V CDR1 and CDR2: LGHNA, YSLEER. V was shortened by 1 base and J by 6 bases, with 19 bases between the two germline ends. The length of the CDR3 is 16 residues. CDR3 in DNA: TGCGCCAGCAGCCAAGTCGGGGGAGCGAGATTTACCGAGCAGTACTTC. Protein sequence: CASSQVGGARFTEQYF.

This sequence joins TRBV5-1 and TRBJ1-1; the match to TRBD1 covers 8 bases. The CDR3 has 13 amino acids. CDR1 and CDR2 from the germline V gene are SGHRS and YFSETQ. V was clipped by 10 bases and J by 0 bases; unmatched bases: 5. CDR3 sequence reads: CAARQGMNTEAFF. The CDR3 DNA reads as TGCGCCGCCCGACAGGGGATGAACACTGAAGCTTTCTTT.

The chain combines TRBV12-3 or TRBV12-4 with TRBJ1-1; tentative D call: TRBD1 (5 bases). Trimming stripped 4 bases from V and 6 bases from J, with 18 bases between. This CDR3 contains 15 residues. The CDR3 coding sequence is TGTGCCAGCAGTTCGGTGACGGGTGGGGGTCCTGAAGCTTTCTTT. Residues: CASSSVTGGGPEAFF.

This clonotype has more than one count but fewer than ten. The chain is built from TRBV19 and TRBJ2-7; 13 bases agree with TRBD2. CDR3 size: 15 residues. V was pared by 4 bases and J by 3 bases, with 3 bases of the junction left unmatched. CDR1 is LNHDA, CDR2 SQIVND, per germline (reference sequence). The CDR3 bases are TGTGCCAGTAGTAGGACTAGCGGGAGTATCTACGAGCAGTACTTC. This codes for CASSRTSGSIYEQYF.